Listed here are 24 T cell receptor beta chains from one sample, sequenced in a study of blood T cell repertoires in COVID-19. TCRdb's copy holds only in-frame clones and misses some; the assay was immunoSEQ multiplex PCR. The profile covers about 48,000 clones, with 65% to 90% appearing a single time and roughly 2.5% taken by the ten largest. The sample taken for sequencing was peripheral blood. The receptors come from a woman of 80 years or more with COVID-19, enrolled during active disease.

The V call is TRBV27, the J call TRBJ2-7; 7 bases line up with TRBD1. V lost 6 bases to trimming and J lost 6 bases; unmatched junction nucleotides: 11. The CDR3 has 14 amino acids. Germline V gene data show CDR1 as MNHEY and CDR2 as SMNVEV (reference sequence). This CDR3 is CASRRTGAPSEQYF. CDR3 nucleotide sequence: TGTGCCAGCAGGAGAACAGGGGCCCCCAGCGAGCAGTACTTC.

The chain is built from TRBV5-6 and TRBJ2-7, with 10 positions matching TRBD2. The CDR3 is made up of 15 amino acids. V was clipped by 4 bases and J by 2 bases; unmatched bases: 6. The germline V gene has CDR1 SGHDT and CDR2 YYEEEE. CDR3 sequence reads: CASSRRTSGPYEQYF. In nucleotides, the CDR3 is TGTGCCAGCAGCCGAAGGACTAGCGGACCCTACGAGCAGTACTTC.

This clone was seen just once. V gene TRBV27 combines with J gene TRBJ2-7; the match to TRBD1 covers 10 bases. This CDR3 is built from 15 residues. Germline V gene lookup returns CDR1 MNHEY and CDR2 SMNVEV (reference sequence). V lost 5 bases to trimming and J lost 6 bases; unmatched junction nucleotides: 10. As DNA, the CDR3 is TGTGCCAGCAGTGCCCCGACGGGACAGGGGTCCGAGCAGTACTTC. It yields the protein CASSAPTGQGSEQYF.

The V gene is TRBV14, the J gene TRBJ2-4; D perhaps matches TRBD1 (5 bases). Germline CDR1 SGHDN, CDR2 FVKESK. CDR3 length: 15 residues. V gave up 0 bases and J gave up 0 bases, with 6 bases separating them. The CDR3 spells CASSQDRVAKNIQYF. DNA for the CDR3: TGTGCCAGCAGCCAAGACAGGGTAGCCAAAAACATTCAGTACTTC.

For this clone: Because the CDR3's place on the DNA is in doubt, the DNA is left out and the CDR3 is given as listed by TCRdb. This chain joins TRBV6-6 and TRBJ2-2; the table's D call of TRBD2 was not tested on the DNA. From its first to its last residue, the CDR3 has 16 amino acids. CDR1 is MNHNY and CDR2 is SVGAGI in the germline V gene (reference sequence). CDR3: CASSTSGPGGTGELFF.

The J gene is TRBJ2-3, the V gene TRBV6-2 or TRBV6-3, with D uncertain. V lost 2 bases and J lost 0, with 3 bases in between. This CDR3 is built from 13 residues. The germline gives CDR1 MNHEY, CDR2 SVGEGT. The CDR3 spells CASSYRSTDTQYF. CDR3 DNA sequence: TGTGCCAGCAGTTACCGTAGCACAGATACGCAGTATTTT.

The chain has TRBV6-5 and TRBJ2-3; 12 bases map to TRBD2. The CDR3 consists of 15 residues. CDR1 MNHEY and CDR2 SVGAGI come from the germline V gene. V lost 6 bases and J lost 3; bases outside the gene matches: 4. CDR3 nucleotides: TGTGCCAGCAGGGCTAGCGGGGGGGTAACAGATACGCAGTATTTT. Translated, it gives CASRASGGVTDTQYF.

This chain links TRBV13 with TRBJ1-1, with D possibly being TRBD1 (6 bases). The CDR3 spans 13 residues. CDR1 is PRHDT and CDR2 is FYEKMQ in the germline V gene (reference sequence). V shed 1 base and J shed 3 bases, with 6 bases lying between them. CDR3 in amino acids: CASSLAGDTEAFF. In DNA form, the CDR3 reads TGTGCCAGCAGCTTAGCAGGGGACACTGAAGCTTTCTTT. Drawing the rest from reference TRBV13 and TRBJ1-1, the complete variable domain is AAGVIQSPRHLIKEKRETATLKCYPIPRHDTVYWYQQGPGQDPQFLISFYEKMQSDKGSIPDRFSAQQFSDYHSELNMSSLELGDSALYFCASSLAGDTEAFFGQGTRLTVV.

The chain couples TRBV6-5 to TRBJ2-7, with 11 bases matching TRBD1. This CDR3 has 13 residues. CDR1 is MNHEY and CDR2 is SVGAGI in the germline V gene. Trimming at V came to 6 bases and at J to 8 bases, leaving 6 bases not matched to a gene. CDR3 coding DNA: TGTGCCAGCAGGATGGACAGGGGGCAGAAGCAGTACTTC. Amino acid sequence: CASRMDRGQKQYF.

This chain connects TRBV6-5 to TRBJ1-1; possible D gene TRBD1, 6 bases. The CDR3 loop spans 13 amino acids. V lost 6 bases, J lost 0 bases, and 8 bases lay in between. The germline V gene encodes CDR1 MNHEY and CDR2 SVGAGI. The CDR3 reads CASRGHLNTEAFF. For the CDR3, the DNA is TGTGCCAGCAGGGGACATTTGAACACTGAAGCTTTCTTT.

This clone showed up just once. The chain recombines TRBV6-5 with TRBJ2-7; D gene uncertain. Germline lookup yields CDR1 MNHEY and CDR2 SVGAGI. The CDR3 sequence is 11 residues long. V lost 6 bases and J lost 4, with 7 bases in between. The CDR3: CASSLLYEQYF. CDR3 DNA sequence: TGTGCCAGCAGCCTGTTGTACGAGCAGTACTTC.

The CDR3 here is CASSFGVAGYNEQFF. The CDR3 DNA is TGTGCCAGCAGCTTCGGAGTAGCGGGCTACAATGAGCAGTTCTTC. The V call is TRBV11-2, the J call TRBJ2-1; 7 bases are shared with TRBD2. J lost 3 bases, V lost 3 bases, and 5 bases had no gene match. CDR3 length: 15 amino acids. Per the germline V gene, CDR1 is SGHAT and CDR2 is FQNNGV. Filled out from reference TRBV11-2 and TRBJ2-1, the complete variable domain reads EAGVAQSPRYKIIEKRQSVAFWCNPISGHATLYWYQQILGQGPKLLIQFQNNGVVDDSQLPKDRFSAERLKGVDSTLKIQPAKLEDSAVYLCASSFGVAGYNEQFFGPGTRLTVL.

The chain joins TRBV4-1 to TRBJ2-5; D not resolved. The CDR3 has 13 amino acids. Between the trimmed V and J ends, which lost 2 bases and 5 bases, there was a span of 9 bases. The germline CDR1 and CDR2 sequences are MGHRA and YSYEKL. The CDR3 nucleotides are TGCGCCAGCAGCCAACCCCTAGGCGAGACCCAGTACTTC. It translates to CASSQPLGETQYF.

The rearrangement joins TRBV5-1 to TRBJ1-1, with TRBD1 identical over 7 bases. Looked up from germline, CDR1 is SGHRS and CDR2 is YFSETQ. The CDR3 is 16 amino acids. J was trimmed by 1 base and V by 4 bases; bases with no gene match: 10. The CDR3 region has the DNA TGCGCCAGCAGCCCCCGGACAGGTCGACCGAACACTGAAGCTTTCTTT. This encodes CASSPRTGRPNTEAFF.

The chain joins TRBV5-1 to TRBJ2-7, with no clear D. Per the germline V gene, CDR1 is SGHRS and CDR2 is YFSETQ. The CDR3 is 13 amino acids. The V end was cut by 4 bases, the J end by 4 bases, with 12 bases between. DNA of the CDR3: TGCGCCAGCAGCGTAGACGGAGATTACGAGCAGTACTTC. This encodes CASSVDGDYEQYF.

This chain connects TRBV7-9 to TRBJ2-6; 10 bases are a match to TRBD1. The V gene end was trimmed by 5 bases and the J gene end by 3 bases; junction bases not matched to a gene: 13. CDR3 length equals 19 residues. The V gene's germline CDR1 is SEHNR and CDR2 FQNEAQ (reference sequence). The CDR3 loop reads CASSPTAGQGYFGANVLTF. The CDR3 bases are TGTGCCAGCAGCCCGACCGCGGGACAGGGGTATTTTGGGGCCAACGTCCTGACTTTC.

The genes are TRBV19 and TRBJ1-2; no clear D. Germline CDR1 and CDR2: LNHDA and SQIVND (reference sequence). The CDR3 has 15 residues. The V gene lost 4 bases and the J gene lost 3 bases, with 15 bases spanning the gap. CDR3 protein: CASSRPTQQYYGYTF. For the CDR3, the DNA is TGTGCCAGTAGTAGACCTACACAGCAATACTATGGCTACACCTTC.

V is TRBV20-1 and J is TRBJ1-1, with 7 positions matching TRBD1. This CDR3 is built from 11 residues. The junction had 5 bases not matched to a gene; V was cut back by 6 bases and J by 7 bases. Germline V CDR1 and CDR2: DFQATT, SNEGSKA (reference sequence). The CDR3 nucleotides are TGCAGTGCCTATGGGACAGTTGAAGCTTTCTTT. This translates into CSAYGTVEAFF.

The CDR3: CASSLVYGGRDNEQFF. CDR3 DNA sequence: TGTGCCAGCAGCTTAGTCTATGGCGGGAGAGATAATGAGCAGTTCTTC. The rearrangement uses TRBV7-2 and TRBJ2-1; 7 positions agree with TRBD2. Unmatched junction bases numbered 10, after V lost 1 base and J lost 7 bases. CDR3 length equals 16 residues. Germline V gene lookup returns CDR1 SGHTA and CDR2 FQGNSA.

For the CDR3, the DNA is TGTGCCAGCAGCTTGGTCGGGGGTTTCACTTATGAAAAACTGTTTTTT. Translation: CASSLVGGFTYEKLFF. This chain links TRBV5-6 with TRBJ1-4; tentatively, D is TRBD1 (5 bases). Trimming pared 0 bases from V and 6 bases from J, leaving 15 bases between. Germline values: CDR1 SGHDT, CDR2 YYEEEE. The CDR3 consists of 16 residues. The complete variable domain, with remaining parts taken from reference TRBV5-6 and TRBJ1-4, reads DAGVTQSPTHLIKTRGQQVTLRCSPKSGHDTVSWYQQALGQGPQFIFQYYEEEERQRGNFPDRFSGHQFPNYSSELNVNALLLGDSALYLCASSLVGGFTYEKLFFGSGTQLSVL.

The CDR3 loop is CASSKTSGVLTDTQYF. CDR3 sequence (DNA): TGCGCCAGCAGCAAAACTAGCGGGGTACTCACAGATACGCAGTATTTT. V and J are TRBV5-1 and TRBJ2-3; 10 bases align to TRBD2. CDR3 length: 16 amino acids. From germline, CDR1 is SGHRS and CDR2 YFSETQ. After removal of 4 bases from V and 2 bases from J, the junction contained 7 bases not matched to a gene.

J is TRBJ1-1 and V is TRBV3-1 (or the pseudogene TRBV3-2); maybe TRBD1 (5 bases). Germline V gene data show CDR1 as LGHDT and CDR2 as YNNKEL (reference sequence). The ends were cut back, 0 bases at V and 0 bases at J, with 11 bases in the middle. The CDR3 runs to 16 residues. In DNA, the CDR3 is TGTGCCAGCAGCCAAGATCTGGGCAGGGTGAACACTGAAGCTTTCTTT. Its protein is CASSQDLGRVNTEAFF.

CDR3 bases: TGTGCCAGCGGGACAGTTTCAACTAATGAAAAACTGTTTTTT. The encoded protein is CASGTVSTNEKLFF. The V call is TRBV6-6, the J call TRBJ1-4; 7 positions match TRBD1. This CDR3 region has 14 residues. Germline V CDR1 and CDR2: MNHNY, SVGAGI (reference sequence). Trimming at V came to 8 bases and at J to 0 bases, leaving 3 bases not matched to a gene.

The J gene is TRBJ1-5, the V gene TRBV28, with D possibly being TRBD1 (5 bases). CDR1 MDHEN and CDR2 SYDVKM come from the germline V gene. V was shortened by 5 bases and J by 1 base, with 15 bases between the two germline ends. This CDR3 has 16 amino acids. CDR3 bases: TGTGCCAGCAGTAGTCACGGGGGGGGAAGCAATCAGCCCCAGCATTTT. It yields the protein CASSSHGGGSNQPQHF.